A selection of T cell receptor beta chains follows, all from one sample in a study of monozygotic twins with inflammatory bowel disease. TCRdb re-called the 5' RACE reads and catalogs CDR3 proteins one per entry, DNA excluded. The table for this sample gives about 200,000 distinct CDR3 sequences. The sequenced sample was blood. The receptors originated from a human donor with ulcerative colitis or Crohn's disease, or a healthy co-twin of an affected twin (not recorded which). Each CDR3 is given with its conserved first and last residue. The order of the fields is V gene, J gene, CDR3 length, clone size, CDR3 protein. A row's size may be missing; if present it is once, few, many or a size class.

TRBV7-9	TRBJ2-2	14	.	CASSLVINTGELFF
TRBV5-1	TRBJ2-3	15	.	CASSLRPDPGDTQYF
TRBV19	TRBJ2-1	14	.	CAIGGGGTYNEQFF
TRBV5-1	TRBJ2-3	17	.	CASSSATRDRGRDTQYF
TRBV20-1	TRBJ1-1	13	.	CSARDLSIGKAFF
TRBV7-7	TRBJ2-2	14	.	CASRLGTGAGELFF
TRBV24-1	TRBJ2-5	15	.	CATSDFRDYQETQYF
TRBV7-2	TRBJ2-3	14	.	CASSQTTTGGSQYF
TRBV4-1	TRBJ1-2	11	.	CASSQDGGYTF
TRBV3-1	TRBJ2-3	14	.	CASSLKNAADTQYF
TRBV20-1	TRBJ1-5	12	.	CSARGGNQPQHF
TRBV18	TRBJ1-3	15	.	CASSPQGNSGNTIYF
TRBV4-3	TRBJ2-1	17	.	CASSQEIRGVPNNEQFF
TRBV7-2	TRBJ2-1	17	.	CASSGGGGVSSYNEQFF
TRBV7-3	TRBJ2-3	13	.	CASSLYPPDTQYF
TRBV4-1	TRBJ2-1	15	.	CASSLTPRGYNEQFF
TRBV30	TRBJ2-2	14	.	CAWKWGPGTGELFF
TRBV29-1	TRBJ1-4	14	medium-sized	CSVEDEVPPEKLFF
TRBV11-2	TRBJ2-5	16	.	CASSLTLTGPKETQYF
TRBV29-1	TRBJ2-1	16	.	CSVSSGLAGGDNEQFF
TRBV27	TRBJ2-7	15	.	CASRLGGGTIYEQYF
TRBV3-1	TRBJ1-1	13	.	CASRTSEDTEAFF
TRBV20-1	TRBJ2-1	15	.	CSARRDIPPYNEQFF
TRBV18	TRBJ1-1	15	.	CASSWRQNLNTEAFF
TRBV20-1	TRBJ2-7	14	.	CSARDPGGPYEQYF
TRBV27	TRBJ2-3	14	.	CASSMGYGTDTQYF
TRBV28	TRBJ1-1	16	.	CASSALGGSGNTEAFF
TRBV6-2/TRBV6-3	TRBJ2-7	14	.	CASQGLAGVGEQYF
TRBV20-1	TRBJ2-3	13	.	CSATGPATDTQYF
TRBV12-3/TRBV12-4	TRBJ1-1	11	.	CASSIRGRAFF
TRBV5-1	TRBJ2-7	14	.	CASSHGQGFDEQYF
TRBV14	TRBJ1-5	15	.	CASSQGDGIMEPQHF
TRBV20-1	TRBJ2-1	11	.	CSARGQSEQFF
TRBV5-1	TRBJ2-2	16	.	CASSLDGDRNTGELFF
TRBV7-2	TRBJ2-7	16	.	CASSLDTGQFSYEQYF
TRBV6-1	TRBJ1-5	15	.	CASRPPGSSNQPQHF
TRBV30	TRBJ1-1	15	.	CAWKNRGLMNTEAFF
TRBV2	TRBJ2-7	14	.	CASRASHGSYEQYF
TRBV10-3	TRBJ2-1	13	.	CAISEPTVHEQFF
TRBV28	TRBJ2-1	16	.	CASSPFRGGSYNEQFF
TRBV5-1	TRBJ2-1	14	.	CASSLGQTYNEQFF
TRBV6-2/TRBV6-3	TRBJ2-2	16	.	CASSDRGQGKTGELFF
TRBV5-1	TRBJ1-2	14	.	CASSADRGPYGYTF
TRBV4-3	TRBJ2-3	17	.	CASSPLTGVVGTDTQYF
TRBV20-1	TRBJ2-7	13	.	CSAPLAGEYEQYF
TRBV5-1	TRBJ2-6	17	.	CASSLLGGSSGANVLTF
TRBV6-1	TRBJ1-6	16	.	CASSTRTASLNSPLHF
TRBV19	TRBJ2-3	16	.	CASRPTGLRSTDTQYF
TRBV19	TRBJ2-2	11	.	CASSEVGELFF
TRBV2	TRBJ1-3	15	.	CASSEGQFSGNTIYF
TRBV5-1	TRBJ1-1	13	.	CASRGQGGTEAFF
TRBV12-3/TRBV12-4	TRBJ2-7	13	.	CASSSVRGSEQYF
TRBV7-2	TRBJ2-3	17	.	CASSYSGTSGTGDTQYF